The 18 T cell receptor beta chains in this list originate from one sample, sequenced in a study of shared clonotypes between healthy human individuals (dated by TCRdb to the early 2020s). The receptor library was made with the immunoSEQ multiplex PCR assay. Entries here come from immuneACCESS through TCRdb and include only in-frame sequences with V and J called. Some clones fail to appear in such tables; in the studies checked, an unresolved V gene covers under half of the shortfall, and the cause of the remainder is unknown. The sample contains some 630,000 clones, 72% of them found a single time. Of the sample, roughly 1.8% is held by the ten largest clones. Sequenced input: memory CD4+ T cells sorted from blood. Interpreted using the paper, the cell subset or site label stands for: CD45RA-negative fraction. These receptors were collected from a woman in her twenties or thirties in good health.

The CDR3 DNA reads as TGCGCCAGCAGCTTGGCAGGGAACGCTGGAAACACCATATATTTT. Its protein is CASSLAGNAGNTIYF. The chain joins TRBV5-1 to TRBJ1-3, with a tentative D call TRBD1 (5 bases). CDR1 is SGHRS and CDR2 is YFSETQ in the germline V gene. The CDR3 is 15 amino acids. The V gene lost 0 bases and the J gene lost 2 bases, with 9 bases spanning the gap.

This clone was counted once. A much larger clone differs from this one at a single base, so this may be a read error. The rearrangement joins TRBV28 to TRBJ2-1; no clear D gene. The CDR3 extends over 11 amino acids. Trimming took 6 bases from V and 4 from J, leaving 4 bases between them. Germline CDR1 and CDR2: MDHEN and SYDVKM. This CDR3 is CASRKYNEQFF. DNA for the CDR3: TGTGCCAGCAGAAAATACAATGAGCAGTTCTTC.

The chain joins TRBV18 to TRBJ2-5, with 9 bases identical to TRBD1. The CDR3 is 14 residues long. Trimming removed 4 bases from V and 5 bases from J; junction bases left unmatched: 5. Germline CDR1 is KGHSH and CDR2 is LQKENI. The CDR3 spells CASSLGTGLETQYF. The DNA of the CDR3 is TGTGCCAGCTCACTGGGGACAGGGTTGGAGACCCAGTACTTC.

The V and J genes are TRBV21-1 and TRBJ1-3; whether TRBD1, the table's D call, matches the DNA was not checked. TRBV21-1 is marked as a pseudogene. The CDR3 is 19 residues long. The CDR3 sequence is CASRGGGTGTIVPGNTIYF. For the CDR3, the DNA is TGTGCCAGCAGGGGAGGGGGGACAGGGACAATTGTACCTGGAAACACCATATATTTT.

The gene calls are TRBV11-3 and TRBJ2-7; D is perhaps TRBD2 (5 bases). The V gene's germline CDR1 is SGHNT and CDR2 YENEEA. The CDR3 length is 15 residues. V was cut by 1 base and J by 2 bases, with 12 bases left in between. CDR3 sequence (DNA): TGTGCCAGCAGCTTAGCTGCCAGCGGCGCCTACGAGCAGTACTTC. Translation: CASSLAASGAYEQYF.

The chain employs TRBV4-1 and TRBJ2-2, with D perhaps TRBD2 (5 bases). Germline assignment: CDR1 MGHRA and CDR2 YSYEKL. The length of the CDR3 is 18 residues. The V and J ends lost 1 base and 8 bases respectively, with 23 bases between them. The chain's CDR3 is CASSQGFWAGRNVGELFF. CDR3 bases: TGCGCCAGCAGCCAAGGGTTTTGGGCGGGCCGAAACGTGGGGGAGCTGTTTTTT.

The V and J genes are TRBV19 and TRBJ2-1; the match to TRBD1 covers 9 bases. Germline V gene lookup returns CDR1 LNHDA and CDR2 SQIVND (reference sequence). The CDR3 totals 17 residues. The J segment lost 10 bases and the V segment lost 3 bases, leaving 16 bases of the junction unmatched. The CDR3 spells CASSIAGAGTGFYEQFF. DNA for the CDR3: TGTGCCAGTAGTATCGCGGGGGCCGGGACAGGGTTTTACGAGCAGTTCTTC.

The rearrangement uses TRBV19 and TRBJ1-2; 7 bases match TRBD1. Unmatched junction bases numbered 6, after V lost 6 bases and J lost 2 bases. Germline CDR1 and CDR2: LNHDA and SQIVND (reference sequence). The length of the CDR3 is 14 residues. In DNA form, the CDR3 reads TGTGCCAGTAGAAACAGGGGATTGAACTATGGCTACACCTTC. Its protein is CASRNRGLNYGYTF.

The chain recombines TRBV28 with TRBJ2-5; D gene ambiguous. Gene TRBJ2-7 matches the end of the DNA better, so the J call may be wrong. The length of the CDR3 is 13 residues. CDR1 is MDHEN and CDR2 is SYDVKM in the germline V gene. The CDR3 loop is CASSLTPAYEQYF. In DNA, the CDR3 is TGTGCCAGCAGTTTAACGCCGGCCTACGAGCAGTACTTC.

The V call is TRBV2, the J call TRBJ2-7, with TRBD2 identical over 10 bases. CDR1 SNHLY and CDR2 FYNNEI come from the germline V gene. J lost 5 bases, V lost 6 bases, and 10 bases had no gene match. The CDR3 runs to 15 residues. The CDR3 DNA reads TGTGCCAGCAGGAGACTAGCGGGCTTTAGCGACGAGCAGTACTTC. Encoded protein: CASRRLAGFSDEQYF.

This clone was found a few times. The V call is TRBV5-1, the J call TRBJ2-3; TRBD2 agrees at 10 bases. From germline, CDR1 is SGHRS and CDR2 YFSETQ. This CDR3 is 13 amino acids long. Trimming took 4 bases from V and 6 from J; bases not matched to a gene: 2. Here the CDR3 reads CASSLAGVDTQYF. The CDR3 nucleotides read TGCGCCAGCAGCCTAGCGGGAGTGGATACGCAGTATTTT.

The V gene is TRBV7-9, the J gene TRBJ1-1; unclear D gene. The CDR3 is made up of 13 amino acids. V dropped 5 bases and J dropped 3 bases, with 10 bases sitting between them. Germline V lookup: CDR1 SEHNR, CDR2 FQNEAQ (reference sequence). The CDR3 sequence is CASSPFWDTEAFF. The CDR3, as DNA: TGTGCCAGCAGCCCATTCTGGGACACTGAAGCTTTCTTT.

In this sample, this clone turned up once. This chain links TRBV4-1 with TRBJ2-6; 9 bases fit TRBD1. The CDR3 is 17 residues long. The germline V gene encodes CDR1 MGHRA and CDR2 YSYEKL. V lost 5 bases, J lost 0 bases, and 5 bases stayed unmatched. In DNA, the CDR3 is TGCGCCAGCAGCTGGGACAGGGATAACTCTGGGGCCAACGTCCTGACTTTC. This encodes CASSWDRDNSGANVLTF.

The J gene is TRBJ2-1, the V gene TRBV6-5; 8 bases line up with TRBD2. The CDR3 is made up of 15 amino acids. J gave up 7 bases and V 6 bases, and 11 bases lay outside the gene matches. Germline V gene data show CDR1 as MNHEY and CDR2 as SVGAGI. The CDR3 DNA reads TGTGCCAGCAGACCCGATGGGACTAGACGAAATGAGCAGTTCTTC. This gives the protein CASRPDGTRRNEQFF.

V is TRBV4-1 and J is TRBJ2-1, with 7 bases matching TRBD2. The CDR3 is made up of 15 amino acids. Germline CDR1 and CDR2: MGHRA and YSYEKL. The trim removed 7 bases at V and 6 bases at J, leaving 12 bases unmatched. In nucleotides, the CDR3 is TGCGCCAGCACTCCCCAGGCGGGAGTAACCAATGAGCAGTTCTTC. It codes for CASTPQAGVTNEQFF.

V gene TRBV2 combines with J gene TRBJ2-5; 15 bases are a match to TRBD2. This CDR3 is built from 19 residues. The junction had 12 bases not matched to a gene; V was cut back by 2 bases and J by 5 bases. Germline loops: CDR1 SNHLY, CDR2 FYNNEI. The CDR3 DNA reads TGTGCCAGCAGTGAACAGGGGGGACTAGCGGGAGGTGCTGGGGAGACCCAGTACTTC. Protein: CASSEQGGLAGGAGETQYF.

The V and J genes are TRBV7-3 and TRBJ2-1; D gene unclear. The CDR3 sequence is 12 residues long. Trimming pared 4 bases from V and 9 bases from J, leaving 10 bases between. CDR1 is SGHTA, CDR2 FQGTGA, per germline. In nucleotides, the CDR3 is TGTGCCAGCAGCTACGGGTTGAGTGAGCAGTTCTTC. Encoded protein: CASSYGLSEQFF. The full variable domain, with the rest looked up from reference TRBV7-3 and TRBJ2-1, is GAGVSQTPSNKVTEKGKYVELRCDPISGHTALYWYRQSLGQGPEFLIYFQGTGAADDSGLPNDRFFAVRPEGSVSTLKIQRTERGDSAVYLCASSYGLSEQFFGPGTRLTVL.

The chain uses TRBV5-1 and TRBJ2-7, with D unclear. The CDR3 consists of 11 residues. Trimming pared 4 bases from V and 6 bases from J, leaving 8 bases between. Germline lookup yields CDR1 SGHRS and CDR2 YFSETQ. The chain's CDR3 is CASSREGEQYF. Here the CDR3 DNA reads TGCGCCAGCAGCAGGGAAGGCGAGCAGTACTTC. The full variable domain, with the rest looked up from reference TRBV5-1 and TRBJ2-7, is KAGVTQTPRYLIKTRGQQVTLSCSPISGHRSVSWYQQTPGQGLQFLFEYFSETQRNKGNFPGRFSGRQFSNSRSEMNVSTLELGDSALYLCASSREGEQYFGPGTRLTVT.